Reported below is one T cell receptor (beta chain). This clone was picked up a small number of times. Its antigen has not been determined. No base-level quality is on record; no much larger clone is a single base apart. One collaborating source in Seattle enrolled patients during active infection and followed them longitudinally through the course of disease. Each collaborating institution followed its own protocols to collect whole blood in K2EDTA tubes. For TCRbeta analysis, collaborators shipped samples in one of three forms: frozen whole blood, isolated PBMCs, or DNA extracted from either of those sample types. The sample comes from a study of blood T cell repertoires in COVID-19 (dated by TCRdb to about 2020). Study-wide context: The collaborator samples originated in the United States, Italy and Spain and spanned the acute and convalescent phases of COVID-19. Deeply sampled blood TCRbeta repertoires from subjects exposed to, actively infected with, or recovered from COVID-19 were included in the dataset. Where HLA class I and class II types were available, the types were taken from metadata supplied by the sample provider, not from assay-based typing. The repertoires were made available in a free public database intended to serve as a resource for research on the immune response to SARS-CoV-2. Samples were obtained from the ongoing ImmuneRACE study (first 160 participants) and from 1,000 to 1,500 subjects provided by 6 global collaborators. A de-identified subject ID, COVID-19 status, age in years and sex were almost always included in the sample metadata. The material from the prospective study consisted of cDNA or gDNA derived from T cells, B-cell-depleted T cells, or PBMCs. General study outcomes and caveats: How much clinical and demographic metadata was included differed by source and by participant, and the metadata was provided uncurated.

Trimming accounts for 5 bases at V and 4 bases at J, while the number of junction bases matched to no gene is 10. The germline V gene (reference sequence) sets CDR1 to LNHDA and CDR2 to SQIVND. The CDR3 runs 15 amino acids, cysteine and phenylalanine included. CDR3 DNA only is kept here, 45 bases in frame from base 1. TCRbeta CDR3 regions were amplified from genomic DNA using the immunoSEQ Assay, a bias-controlled multiplex PCR. The authors processed their data as follows. The number of nucleated cells in each sample was estimated from the amplification of reference gene primers within the assay. To quantify the absolute abundance of each unique TCRbeta CDR3 rearrangement, sequence reads were collapsed and filtered. Productive Simpson clonality was computed per sample as the square root of Simpson's diversity index over productive rearrangements. Imported from immuneACCESS, the table was reduced by TCRdb to in-frame sequences with V and J called. These copies leave out some clones; in studies compared against another copy, an unresolved V gene accounts for under half, and the cause of the remainder is not known. For V, J and clone size, that table is used; D and trimming come from the DNA. Recorded for this sample are fewer than 700,000 clones; about 89% of them occurred a single time. The biggest ten clones account for roughly 8% of the sample.

The TCR sequence derives from a woman between 50 and 59 years old with COVID-19, enrolled during active disease. Rearrangement joined TRBV19 to TRBJ2-7; 8 bases in between match TRBD2. Material: peripheral blood. The sequenced DNA is TGTGCCAGTAGTTCGCGGGGGGCGCAAAGGTACGAGCAGTACTTC. It encodes CASSSRGAQRYEQYF.